The 5 T cell receptor beta chains below all came from one sample that was sequenced in a study of T-cell memory formation after mild COVID-19. TCRdb ran MiXCR on the 5' RACE reads and lists one entry per CDR3 protein. The data show 200,000 to 250,000 distinct CDR3 sequences, with over 8.5% seen just once and around 20% held by the top ten. Sequencing was done on a sample of PBMCs or a T cell subset sorted from them (not recorded which). Receptors originate from a young man who had mild COVID-19 (a few samples of this study predate the infection). Cell type and time point are not known.

This clonotype has at least ten counts. This chain uses TRBV24-1 with TRBJ2-1; D gene unclear. The germline CDR1 and CDR2 sequences are KGHDR and SFDVKD. V was cut by 5 bases and J by 7 bases, with 8 bases left in between. The CDR3 is 12 residues long. Here the CDR3 reads CATSGTANEQFF. The CDR3 region has the DNA TGTGCCACCAGTGGAACGGCAAATGAGCAGTTCTTC.

This clonotype was picked up a small number of times. This chain connects TRBV7-2 to TRBJ2-5, with 8 bases aligning to TRBD2. The CDR3 sequence is 14 residues long. The germline V gene encodes CDR1 SGHTA and CDR2 FQGNSA. With 5 bases clipped from V and 0 bases from J, the junction kept 2 bases outside the gene matches. The CDR3 loop is CASSRLANQETQYF. CDR3 in DNA: TGTGCCAGCAGCCGACTAGCGAACCAAGAGACCCAGTACTTC.

The genes are TRBV28 and TRBJ1-2; 8 positions agree with TRBD1. From germline, CDR1 is MDHEN and CDR2 SYDVKM. After removal of 1 base from V and 2 bases from J, the junction contained 3 bases not matched to a gene. The CDR3 is 15 residues long. As DNA, the CDR3 is TGTGCCAGCAGTTTATCACCAGGGGGCAACTATGGCTACACCTTC. The encoded protein is CASSLSPGGNYGYTF.

The CDR3 DNA reads TGTGCCAGCAGTCCGAGACTCGGCGACAGCGCCTACGAGCAGTACTTC. This codes for CASSPRLGDSAYEQYF. This chain connects TRBV6-2 or TRBV6-3 to TRBJ2-7, with D possibly being TRBD1 (5 bases). V lost 5 bases and J 2 bases, leaving 19 bases between the germline ends. Germline values: CDR1 MNHEY, CDR2 SVGEGT. The CDR3 has 16 residues.

This clonotype was counted only a few times. The chain couples TRBV6-2 or TRBV6-3 to TRBJ2-2; tentative D call: TRBD1 (5 bases). CDR1 and CDR2 (germline): MNHEY, SVGEGT. V lost 6 bases and J 2 bases, leaving 10 bases between the germline ends. The CDR3 is 14 amino acids. Written as DNA, the CDR3 is TGTGCCAGCAGCTCCGACAGCAACACCGGGGAGCTGTTTTTT. This codes for CASSSDSNTGELFF.